The 15 T cell receptor beta chains below were found in one sample sequenced in a study of T cell repertoires in cytomegalovirus infection. Their target antigens are unknown. MiXCR, run by TCRdb on the reads, gives a single entry per CDR3 protein. This sample has about 20,000 distinct CDR3 sequences, with approximately 39% found just once. The starting material was CD8+ T cells from cultured PBMCs, obtained from culture after CMV antigen stimulation. The receptors derive from a human donor in good health (CMV status not recorded). Some clones in this sample may be carry-over from other donors' samples.

This clonotype was picked up many times. The J gene is TRBJ2-6, the V gene TRBV9; the match to TRBD1 covers 9 bases. Per the germline V gene, CDR1 is SGDLS and CDR2 is YYNGEE. Trimming at V came to 4 bases and at J to 4 bases, leaving 6 bases not matched to a gene. The CDR3 has 16 residues. CDR3 in amino acids: CASSSGTGSGANVLTF. In nucleotides, the CDR3 is TGTGCCAGCAGCTCGGGGACAGGGAGCGGGGCCAACGTCCTGACTTTC. Combining the CDR3 with reference TRBV9 and TRBJ2-6 gives the whole variable domain DSGVTQTPKHLITATGQRVTLRCSPRSGDLSVYWYQQSLDQGLQFLIQYYNGEERAKGNILERFSAQQFPDLHSELNLSSLELGDSALYFCASSSGTGSGANVLTFGAGSRLTVL.

V is TRBV28 and J is TRBJ2-5; 8 nucleotides align to TRBD1. V was clipped by 10 bases and J by 3 bases; unmatched bases: 4. The CDR3 spans 12 residues. Germline CDR1 MDHEN, CDR2 SYDVKM. The CDR3 DNA reads as TGTGCCACTCTACAGGGGGAAGAGACCCAGTACTTC. Encoded protein: CATLQGEETQYF.

This clonotype was detected many times. This chain uses TRBV3-1 with TRBJ2-1; D is ambiguous. V lost 1 base and J 6 bases, leaving 7 bases between the germline ends. The CDR3 contains 13 residues. Germline-derived CDR1 and CDR2 are LGHDT and YNNKEL (reference sequence). The CDR3 spells CASSQVSTNEQFF. The CDR3 DNA follows: TGTGCCAGCAGCCAAGTTTCTACCAATGAGCAGTTCTTC.

This clonotype was seen a few times. The chain employs TRBV9 and TRBJ2-2; D remains ambiguous. Trimming removed 0 bases from V and 4 bases from J, with 7 bases in between. The CDR3 is 14 amino acids. In germline, CDR1 is SGDLS, CDR2 YYNGEE. Here the CDR3 reads CASSVGVGTGELFF. The CDR3 nucleotides read TGTGCCAGCAGCGTAGGGGTCGGCACCGGGGAGCTGTTTTTT.

This rearrangement joins TRBV7-9 to TRBJ2-1; D gene uncertain. CDR1 is SEHNR, CDR2 FQNEAQ, per germline (reference sequence). The CDR3 is 13 amino acids. V lost 4 bases, J lost 1 base, and 5 bases lay in between. CDR3 amino acids: CASSSISYNEQFF. CDR3 DNA: TGTGCCAGCAGCTCTATATCCTACAATGAGCAGTTCTTC.

The V gene is TRBV19, the J gene TRBJ1-2, with 8 nucleotides matching TRBD1. This CDR3 region has 14 residues. The J segment lost 5 bases and the V segment lost 2 bases, leaving 4 bases of the junction unmatched. Per germline, CDR1 LNHDA and CDR2 SQIVND (reference sequence). CDR3 DNA sequence: TGTGCCAGTAGTATACAGGGGGCCGGGTATGGCTACACCTTC. It yields the protein CASSIQGAGYGYTF.

Comments on this clonotype: A single base separates this from a much larger clone, so it may be a read error. The chain is built from TRBV7-2 and TRBJ1-6; D is uncertain. CDR3 length: 12 amino acids. The germline V gene encodes CDR1 SGHTA and CDR2 FQGNSA. The CDR3 here is CASSLEDPPLYF. CDR3 DNA: TGTGCCAGCAGCTTGGAGGATCCACCCCTCTACTTT. The variable domain in full, with the rest retrieved from reference TRBV7-2 and TRBJ1-6, is GAGVSQSPSNKVTEKGKDVELRCDPISGHTALYWYRQSLGQGLEFLIYFQGNSAPDKSGLPSDRFSAERTGGSVSTLTIQRTQQEDSAVYLCASSLEDPPLYFGNGTRLTVT.

In its sample, this clonotype was seen a few times. The chain couples TRBV5-1 to TRBJ2-1; 12 nucleotides match TRBD1. The CDR3 consists of 14 residues. Looked up from germline, CDR1 is SGHRS and CDR2 is YFSETQ. The ends lost 3 bases at V and 10 bases at J; junction bases unmatched: 5. CDR3 in amino acids: CASSYRDRGLEQFF. The CDR3, as DNA: TGCGCCAGCAGCTACCGGGACAGGGGGCTGGAGCAGTTCTTC.

This chain links TRBV6-6 with TRBJ1-5; TRBD1 matches 8 bases. The CDR3 has 15 residues. The V segment lost 5 bases and the J segment 3 bases; nucleotides outside the gene matches: 6. Germline-derived CDR1 and CDR2 are MNHNY and SVGAGI (reference sequence). CDR3 sequence: CASSRGQGLNQPQHF. The CDR3 DNA follows: TGTGCCAGCAGTCGAGGACAGGGCCTCAATCAGCCCCAGCATTTT.

This clonotype turned up a few times. The chain uses TRBV4-3 and TRBJ2-3, with 7 nucleotides matching TRBD2. The CDR3 sequence is 15 residues long. Per the germline V gene, CDR1 is LGHNA and CDR2 is YSLEER. The J segment lost 6 bases and the V segment lost 0 bases, leaving 6 bases of the junction unmatched. The chain's CDR3 is CASSQELYGGDTQYF. The CDR3 DNA is TGCGCCAGCAGCCAAGAACTATACGGGGGGGATACGCAGTATTTT.

The rearrangement links TRBV6-2 or TRBV6-3 to TRBJ1-5, with 8 bases that match TRBD1. Germline assignment: CDR1 MNHEY and CDR2 SVGEGT. The CDR3 runs to 16 residues. V gave up 0 bases and J gave up 6 bases; unmatched junction bases: 7. The CDR3: CASSYSRQGAGQPQHF. The CDR3 nucleotides are TGTGCCAGCAGTTACTCTCGGCAGGGGGCGGGTCAGCCCCAGCATTTT.

The chain combines TRBV28 with TRBJ1-6; D not resolved. Trimming shortened V by 3 bases and J by 8 bases, and 14 bases separated the two germline ends. Germline CDR1 and CDR2: MDHEN and SYDVKM. The CDR3 sequence is 15 residues long. The CDR3 DNA reads as TGTGCCAGCAGTTTCCCCCGGGAGCTGGATTCACCCCTCCACTTT. Protein sequence: CASSFPRELDSPLHF. The complete variable domain, with remaining parts taken from reference TRBV28 and TRBJ1-6, reads DVKVTQSSRYLVKRTGEKVFLECVQDMDHENMFWYRQDPGLGLRLIYFSYDVKMKEKGDIPEGYSVSREKKERFSLILESASTNQTSMYLCASSFPRELDSPLHFGNGTRLTVT.

The genes are TRBV6-1 and TRBJ2-2; tentative D call: TRBD1 (5 bases). Trimming removed 5 bases from V and 4 bases from J, with 14 bases in between. Germline CDR1 MNHNS, CDR2 SASEGT. CDR3 length equals 15 residues. The CDR3 DNA sequence: TGTGCCAGCAGTTTTGGGCAGGGTAGCACCGGGGAGCTGTTTTTT. It encodes CASSFGQGSTGELFF.

The V call is TRBV12-3 or TRBV12-4, the J call TRBJ1-1; D is undetermined. Trimming removed 6 bases at V and 6 bases at J, with 8 bases between. There are 11 residues in the CDR3. The CDR3 sequence: CASSSLAEAFF. The DNA for the CDR3 is TGTGCCAGCAGCTCTCTAGCTGAAGCTTTCTTT.

V is TRBV9 and J is TRBJ2-3; 8 bases match TRBD2. The germline CDR1 and CDR2 sequences are SGDLS and YYNGEE. This CDR3 contains 16 residues. With 3 bases clipped from V and 3 bases from J, the junction kept 9 bases outside the gene matches. CDR3 protein: CASSAIAGSGTDTQYF. CDR3 nucleotides: TGTGCCAGCAGCGCCATAGCGGGAAGTGGGACAGATACGCAGTATTTT.